These 25 T cell receptor beta chains share one sample of origin, sequenced in a study of shared clonotypes between healthy human individuals. The repertoire was sequenced with immunoSEQ multiplex PCR; TCRdb's copy has only in-frame clones and lacks some. The repertoire includes around 2.1 million clones, more than 85% of them detected once, and approximately 1.7% sits in the top ten. Naive-designated CD8 cells lacked CD45RO, were positively enriched for CCR7, and omitted terminally differentiated effector memory CD45RA+ cells. The source material was naive CD8+ T cells from PBMCs. These receptors came from a man aged 18 to 30 in good health. Some clones in this sample may be carry-over from other donors' samples.

About this clone: The sample has other DNA sequences that encode this CDR3 too. V is TRBV27 and J is TRBJ1-5, with no clear D. With 7 bases removed from V and 2 bases from J, the gap between germline ends came to 9 bases. Germline values: CDR1 MNHEY, CDR2 SMNVEV (reference sequence). The CDR3 sequence is 13 residues long. The CDR3 bases are TGTGCCAGCAACCCAACAGGCAATCAGCCCCAGCATTTT. As protein: CASNPTGNQPQHF.

The V call is TRBV4-3, the J call TRBJ2-7; 8 positions match TRBD2. The CDR3 totals 17 residues. CDR1 is LGHNA, CDR2 YSLEER, per germline. The J segment lost 5 bases and the V segment lost 0 bases, leaving 12 bases of the junction unmatched. The CDR3 DNA reads TGCGCCAGCAGCCAAGATCCCCCAGCGGGAGAAAAAAACGAGCAGTACTTC. Amino acids: CASSQDPPAGEKNEQYF.

The rearrangement uses TRBV15 and TRBJ2-2; 8 bases match TRBD2. V lost 0 bases to trimming and J lost 4 bases; unmatched junction nucleotides: 7. Germline loops: CDR1 LNHNV, CDR2 YYDKDF (reference sequence). CDR3 size: 17 residues. CDR3 nucleotides: TGTGCCACCAGCAGAGATCGGGCTAGCGGGCCCACCGGGGAGCTGTTTTTT. Its translation is CATSRDRASGPTGELFF.

On this clone: The same CDR3 is also encoded by other DNA sequences in this sample. The V gene is TRBV11-2, the J gene TRBJ2-5; D unclear. Trimming took 1 base from V and 7 from J, leaving 4 bases between them. Germline CDR1 and CDR2: SGHAT and FQNNGV. This CDR3 has 11 residues. CDR3 sequence reads: CASSLVGTQYF. In nucleotides, the CDR3 is TGTGCCAGCAGCTTAGTGGGGACCCAGTACTTC.

This sequence joins TRBV28 and TRBJ2-1; 9 bases are a match to TRBD1. Germline V gene sequence: CDR1 MDHEN, CDR2 SYDVKM. This CDR3 is built from 17 residues. The V segment lost 6 bases and the J segment 8 bases; nucleotides outside the gene matches: 17. In DNA form, the CDR3 reads TGTGCCAGCAGACCCGAACGCCGGGACAGGGAACGGCATGAGCAGTTCTTC. Amino acid sequence: CASRPERRDRERHEQFF.

The chain combines TRBV9 with TRBJ1-4; D may be TRBD1 (6 bases). CDR3 length: 14 residues. Germline V CDR1 and CDR2: SGDLS, YYNGEE. V was shortened by 2 bases and J by 7 bases, with 12 bases between the two germline ends. CDR3 loop: CASSVTGTGEKLFF. The CDR3 DNA follows: TGTGCCAGCAGCGTTACAGGGACGGGTGAAAAACTGTTTTTT.

CDR3 sequence: CASSSDRVEQYF. As DNA, the CDR3 is TGTGCCAGCAGCTCAGACAGGGTTGAGCAGTACTTC. The chain uses TRBV7-2 and TRBJ2-7; 7 nucleotides line up with TRBD1. The V segment lost 4 bases and the J segment 7 bases; nucleotides outside the gene matches: 4. In germline, CDR1 is SGHTA, CDR2 FQGNSA. The CDR3 is made up of 12 amino acids.

The V gene is TRBV28, the J gene TRBJ2-1; the match to TRBD2 covers 9 bases. This CDR3 has 15 amino acids. CDR1 is MDHEN, CDR2 SYDVKM, per germline. V was clipped by 6 bases and J by 5 bases; unmatched bases: 8. The CDR3 nucleotides are TGTGCCAGCAGACCCTTAGCGGGGGAACACAATGAGCAGTTCTTC. Translating gives CASRPLAGEHNEQFF.

The chain recombines TRBV9 with TRBJ2-2; TRBD2 agrees at 10 bases. J gave up 6 bases and V 3 bases, and 14 bases lay outside the gene matches. Looked up from germline, CDR1 is SGDLS and CDR2 is YYNGEE. This CDR3 has 18 residues. This CDR3 reads CASSEPLTSGARAGELFF. For the CDR3, the DNA is TGTGCCAGCAGCGAGCCCCTCACTAGCGGGGCGAGGGCCGGGGAGCTGTTTTTT.

V is TRBV28 and J is TRBJ2-7; D perhaps matches TRBD1 (6 bases). V was clipped by 3 bases and J by 2 bases, with 11 bases between them. Germline loops: CDR1 MDHEN, CDR2 SYDVKM. The CDR3 is made up of 14 amino acids. In DNA form, the CDR3 reads TGTGCCAGCAGTTTGCGACAGGACCCCTACGAGCAGTACTTC. Its translation is CASSLRQDPYEQYF.

This chain uses TRBV7-9 with TRBJ2-3; D is uncertain. The CDR3 has 12 amino acids. CDR1 is SEHNR and CDR2 is FQNEAQ in the germline V gene (reference sequence). Trimming cost V 3 bases and J 5 bases, with 6 bases left between them. This CDR3 is CASSFWGDTQYF. CDR3 bases: TGTGCCAGCAGCTTTTGGGGAGATACGCAGTATTTT.

The V and J genes are TRBV29-1 and TRBJ2-1, with TRBD1 matching 8 bases. V was clipped by 7 bases and J by 9 bases; unmatched bases: 8. The germline V gene has CDR1 SQVTM and CDR2 ANQGSEA. The CDR3 contains 12 residues. The CDR3 spells CSDMTGAVEQFF. The CDR3 DNA sequence: TGCAGCGACATGACAGGGGCCGTTGAGCAGTTCTTC.

The chain employs TRBV15 and TRBJ2-1; tentative D call: TRBD2 (6 bases). Per germline, CDR1 LNHNV and CDR2 YYDKDF (reference sequence). The CDR3 spans 15 residues. V was pared by 1 base and J by 4 bases, with 11 bases between. The DNA of the CDR3 is TGTGCCACCAGCAGAGTTCTAGCGCCGTACAATGAGCAGTTCTTC. Translation gives CATSRVLAPYNEQFF.

This chain joins TRBV7-9 and TRBJ2-7, with D possibly TRBD1 on 6 matching bases. V gave up 1 base and J gave up 2 bases, with 9 bases separating them. Per the germline V gene, CDR1 is SEHNR and CDR2 is FQNEAQ (reference sequence). The CDR3 covers 14 residues. DNA for the CDR3: TGTGCCAGCAGCTTAGATCGGACAGCCTACGAGCAGTACTTC. Protein: CASSLDRTAYEQYF.

V and J are TRBV28 and TRBJ1-5; no firm D call. CDR3 size: 16 residues. Germline V gives CDR1 MDHEN, CDR2 SYDVKM. Trimming removed 6 bases from V and 7 bases from J, with 22 bases in between. The CDR3 DNA sequence: TGTGCCAGCAGACAAGGGAAAGGGCCGAGTAGCCAGCCCCAGCATTTT. Translated, it gives CASRQGKGPSSQPQHF.

The gene calls are TRBV6-6 and TRBJ2-7, with TRBD2 matching 9 bases. This CDR3 has 16 amino acids. V dropped 3 bases and J dropped 6; count of bases not matched to a gene: 12. From germline, CDR1 is MNHNY and CDR2 SVGAGI (reference sequence). The CDR3 reads CASSYGREGPGGEQYF. The CDR3 DNA reads TGTGCCAGCAGTTATGGGCGGGAGGGCCCTGGGGGCGAGCAGTACTTC.

Here the CDR3 reads CAIRPPGLAGEQFF. CDR3 DNA: TGTGCCATCAGGCCACCGGGACTAGCTGGAGAGCAGTTCTTC. The chain is built from TRBV10-3 and TRBJ2-1, with TRBD2 matching 9 bases. This CDR3 is built from 14 residues. Trimming at V came to 6 bases and at J to 10 bases, leaving 10 bases not matched to a gene. The V gene's germline CDR1 is ENHRY and CDR2 SYGVKD.

J is TRBJ2-3 and V is TRBV7-2; 11 nucleotides line up with TRBD2. Germline-derived CDR1 and CDR2 are SGHTA and FQGNSA. This CDR3 comprises 19 residues. Losses at the gene ends were 5 bases for V and 3 bases for J; bases not matched to a gene: 16. The CDR3 spells CASSTPGLAEFEGTDTQYF. The DNA of the CDR3 is TGTGCCAGCAGCACACCGGGACTAGCGGAGTTCGAGGGGACAGATACGCAGTATTTT. Full variable domain (remainder filled in from reference TRBV7-2 and TRBJ2-3): GAGVSQSPSNKVTEKGKDVELRCDPISGHTALYWYRQSLGQGLEFLIYFQGNSAPDKSGLPSDRFSAERTGGSVSTLTIQRTQQEDSAVYLCASSTPGLAEFEGTDTQYFGPGTRLTVL.

The chain uses TRBV5-1 and TRBJ2-7; a weak D match, TRBD1 (6 bases). Trimming took 2 bases from V and 2 from J, leaving 14 bases between them. The CDR3 covers 15 residues. Germline CDR1 SGHRS, CDR2 YFSETQ. This CDR3 is CASSFGRDTPYEQYF. In DNA, the CDR3 is TGCGCCAGCAGCTTCGGTCGGGACACACCCTACGAGCAGTACTTC.

This sequence joins TRBV7-9 and TRBJ2-5; TRBD1 matches 8 bases. V shed 5 bases and J 1 base; nucleotides not matched to a gene: 6. Germline assignment: CDR1 SEHNR and CDR2 FQNEAQ (reference sequence). CDR3 length equals 15 residues. CDR3 bases: TGTGCCAGCAGCCAGGACAGGGCTCTCCAAGAGACCCAGTACTTC. Translation: CASSQDRALQETQYF.

The chain links TRBV19 to TRBJ2-1, with 14 bases that match TRBD2. Germline trimming cut 5 bases from V and 4 bases from J; bases unmatched to any gene: 13. Germline V lookup: CDR1 LNHDA, CDR2 SQIVND (reference sequence). The CDR3 covers 19 residues. CDR3 bases: TGTGCCAGTAGTCCGCATCCCGGGACTAGCGGGGGAGCTTACAATGAGCAGTTCTTC. It yields the protein CASSPHPGTSGGAYNEQFF. The full variable domain, in which reference TRBV19 and TRBJ2-1 provide the parts outside the CDR3, is DGGITQSPKYLFRKEGQNVTLSCEQNLNHDAMYWYRQDPGQGLRLIYYSQIVNDFQKGDIAEGYSVSREKKESFPLTVTSAQKNPTAFYLCASSPHPGTSGGAYNEQFFGPGTRLTVL.

The chain has TRBV7-9 and TRBJ2-3; 10 bases map to TRBD2. Looked up from germline, CDR1 is SEHNR and CDR2 is FQNEAQ (reference sequence). This CDR3 spans 15 amino acids. V trimming: 5 bases; J trimming: 5 bases; junction bases outside the gene matches: 7. The CDR3 bases are TGTGCCAGCAGCCCTCTAGCGGGAGCAAGAGATACGCAGTATTTT. It is translated as CASSPLAGARDTQYF.

About this clone itself: Other DNA sequences in this sample translate to the same CDR3. This chain connects TRBV5-4 to TRBJ1-1, with D perhaps matching TRBD1 (5 bases). This CDR3 is built from 13 residues. V was pared by 2 bases and J by 4 bases, with 9 bases between. Per the germline V gene, CDR1 is SGHNT and CDR2 is YYREEE (reference sequence). CDR3 sequence: CASSFVGGTEAFF. In DNA form, the CDR3 reads TGTGCCAGCAGCTTTGTGGGGGGCACTGAAGCTTTCTTT.

The chain combines TRBV5-6 with TRBJ2-7, with 7 bases fitting TRBD2. The germline gives CDR1 SGHDT, CDR2 YYEEEE. V gave up 4 bases and J gave up 6 bases; unmatched junction bases: 7. This CDR3 region has 13 residues. CDR3 coding DNA: TGTGCCAGCAGCCCGGGGGGTTTTGCCGAGCAGTACTTC. It encodes CASSPGGFAEQYF.

This clone was found once. The chain uses TRBV13 and TRBJ2-2; unclear D gene. Trimming took 8 bases from V and 2 from J, leaving 12 bases between them. From germline, CDR1 is PRHDT and CDR2 FYEKMQ (reference sequence). This CDR3 spans 14 amino acids. CDR3 residues: CASSRQVNTGELFF. CDR3 DNA: TGTGCCAGCTCTAGGCAGGTTAACACCGGGGAGCTGTTTTTT.